This TCR beta chain was documented in a study of blood T cell repertoires in COVID-19. In the source study's methods: Nucleated cell number was recorded as an estimate derived from reference gene primer amplification. The protocol was immunoSEQ multiplex PCR, while the TCRdb copy is restricted to in-frame clones and leaves out a portion. V, J and clone size derive from that table, while D and trimming were established from the DNA sequence. This sample yields around 150,000 clones, of which about 83% are seen a single time; under 13% belongs to the top ten. Seattle researchers signed up patients amid active infection and tracked them longitudinally. The sample taken for sequencing was peripheral blood. The TCR sequence derives from a woman between 65 and 79 years old with COVID-19, enrolled during active disease.

In nucleotides, the CDR3 is TGTGCCAGCAGTGACTCCTACAGGCGGGGTGGCTACACCTTC. Amino acids: CASSDSYRRGGYTF. The chain joins TRBV27 to TRBJ1-2; D may be TRBD1 (5 bases). This CDR3 region has 14 residues. Germline CDR1 reads MNHEY; CDR2 reads SMNVEV (reference sequence). V gave up 5 bases and J gave up 7 bases, with 17 bases separating them.